This passage covers 20 T cell receptor beta chains from one sample sequenced in a study of T cell repertoires in cytomegalovirus infection. TCRdb recomputed calls from the reads with MiXCR, one row per CDR3 protein. Among some 150,000 distinct CDR3 sequences listed, 6.5% were seen once. Sequenced: PBMCs. The source is a human donor in good health (CMV status not recorded). Some clones in this sample may be carry-over from other donors' samples.

This clonotype has at least ten counts. The chain's CDR3 is CSIMTVETQYF. In nucleotides, the CDR3 is TGCAGCATAATGACAGTTGAGACCCAGTACTTC. V usage is TRBV29-1 and J usage is TRBJ2-5; possible D gene TRBD1, 5 bases. Germline V gene lookup returns CDR1 SQVTM and CDR2 ANQGSEA. The ends were cut back, 8 bases at V and 5 bases at J, with 12 bases in the middle. The length of the CDR3 is 11 residues.

Details on this clonotype: With a much larger clone just one base away, this may be a read error. The CDR3 DNA reads as TGTGCCAGCAGTACTTTCAGCTCTGGGGCCAACGTCCAGACTTTC. It specifies CASSTFSSGANVQTF. The rearrangement links TRBV28 to TRBJ2-6; possible D gene TRBD1, 5 bases. Germline V gene sequence: CDR1 MDHEN, CDR2 SYDVKM. This CDR3 spans 15 amino acids.

In this sample, this clonotype turned up many times. J is TRBJ2-7 and V is TRBV12-3 or TRBV12-4; 9 nucleotides agree with TRBD1. V dropped 4 bases and J dropped 12; count of bases not matched to a gene: 7. The CDR3 sequence is 12 residues long. CDR3 residues: CASSSAGTGLYF. The DNA of the CDR3 is TGTGCCAGCAGTTCCGCCGGGACAGGGTTGTACTTC.

This clonotype was seen at least ten times. Here the CDR3 reads CASSSTFGWRDTEAFF. The CDR3 nucleotides read TGTGCCAGCAGTTCGACGTTCGGGTGGAGGGACACTGAAGCTTTCTTT. V usage is TRBV12-3 or TRBV12-4 and J usage is TRBJ1-1; no definite D call. The V gene lost 4 bases and the J gene lost 3 bases, with 18 bases spanning the gap. The length of the CDR3 is 16 residues.

This clonotype was detected many times. The chain uses TRBV6-2 or TRBV6-3 and TRBJ2-4; no clear D gene. Germline CDR1 MNHEY, CDR2 SVGEGT. Trimming took off 2 bases at V and 13 bases at J, with 12 bases between the two ends. The CDR3 extends over 12 amino acids. CDR3 loop: CASSYAQGRQYF. CDR3 coding DNA: TGTGCCAGCAGTTACGCCCAAGGTCGGCAGTACTTC.

The chain carries TRBV5-1 and TRBJ2-7; D is ambiguous. V lost 0 bases and J lost 2, with 9 bases in between. Germline CDR1 reads SGHRS; CDR2 reads YFSETQ. The CDR3 is 14 amino acids. The CDR3 DNA is TGCGCCAGCAGCTTGGGAAGTGTTCCCTACGAGCAGTACTTC. Its protein product is CASSLGSVPYEQYF.

This clonotype was observed many times. The chain recombines TRBV7-8 with TRBJ2-7, with 9 bases lining up with TRBD1. Losses at the gene ends were 4 bases for V and 3 bases for J; bases not matched to a gene: 7. The germline gives CDR1 SGHVS, CDR2 FQNEAQ. This CDR3 is built from 15 residues. CDR3 in DNA: TGTGCCAGCAGCTCGGACAGGGGATATTTCTACGAGCAGTACTTC. Encoded protein: CASSSDRGYFYEQYF.

The chain links TRBV7-2 to TRBJ2-5, with 8 positions matching TRBD2. V shed 4 bases, J shed 1 base, and the junction held 5 bases outside the gene matches. Germline V gene data show CDR1 as SGHTA and CDR2 as FQGNSA. CDR3 length equals 15 residues. In DNA form, the CDR3 reads TGTGCCAGCAGCTACTCGGGGGGGGCCCAAGAGACCCAGTACTTC. Its protein product is CASSYSGGAQETQYF.

This clonotype was recorded many times. The chain has TRBV9 and TRBJ1-4; D unclear. Germline V lookup: CDR1 SGDLS, CDR2 YYNGEE. This CDR3 contains 14 residues. V lost 4 bases and J 8 bases, leaving 15 bases between the germline ends. The CDR3 nucleotides are TGTGCCAGCAGCCCTGTCGGCGTGGGGGAAAAACTGTTTTTT. It codes for CASSPVGVGEKLFF.

This clonotype was seen many times. V and J are TRBV7-9 and TRBJ1-1; possible D gene TRBD1, 6 bases. The CDR3 is 13 amino acids. V was clipped by 5 bases and J by 1 base, with 8 bases between them. Germline CDR1 and CDR2: SEHNR and FQNEAQ (reference sequence). The CDR3 DNA is TGTGCCAGCAGCCTGGACAGGAACACTGAAGCTTTCTTT. Translating it yields CASSLDRNTEAFF.

The sample holds many counts of this clonotype. The chain recombines TRBV7-3 with TRBJ2-2; D is ambiguous. The V end was cut by 5 bases, the J end by 2 bases, with 9 bases between. Per the germline V gene, CDR1 is SGHTA and CDR2 is FQGTGA. This CDR3 has 14 residues. Here the CDR3 reads CASSPNGNTGELFF. Written as DNA, the CDR3 is TGTGCCAGCAGCCCCAATGGAAACACCGGGGAGCTGTTTTTT.

This clonotype was counted ten times or more. The chain has TRBV28 and TRBJ1-5; D is unresolved. The CDR3 spans 15 residues. Germline V gene lookup returns CDR1 MDHEN and CDR2 SYDVKM. V lost 5 bases and J 8 bases, leaving 19 bases between the germline ends. The CDR3 nucleotides read TGTGCCAGCAGTATATCCTTGAGCGGCCTGGAGCCCCAGCATTTT. Translating gives CASSISLSGLEPQHF.

This clonotype has at least ten counts. This chain connects TRBV6-2 or TRBV6-3 to TRBJ1-5; D uncertain. CDR1 and CDR2 from the germline V gene are MNHEY and SVGEGT. CDR3 length: 17 amino acids. The V end was cut by 4 bases, the J end by 2 bases, with 18 bases between. CDR3 region: CASSSNRRAGGNQPQHF. DNA for the CDR3: TGTGCCAGCAGTTCAAACCGACGGGCCGGGGGCAATCAGCCCCAGCATTTT.

This clonotype showed up many times. The CDR3 bases are TGTGCCAGCGGTCGAATCGGGCAGCCCCAGCATTTT. Its translation: CASGRIGQPQHF. This rearrangement joins TRBV6-1 to TRBJ1-5; D is ambiguous. Germline loops: CDR1 MNHNS, CDR2 SASEGT. V was clipped by 8 bases and J by 7 bases, with 12 bases between them. The CDR3 totals 12 residues.

There are a few counts of this clonotype. The chain combines TRBV11-2 with TRBJ1-1, with TRBD1 as a possible D gene (6 bases). Per germline, CDR1 SGHAT and CDR2 FQNNGV. V lost 4 bases and J 2 bases, leaving 11 bases between the germline ends. This CDR3 region has 14 residues. The CDR3 protein is CASSSIGGNTEAFF. Here the CDR3 DNA reads TGTGCCAGCAGCTCAATAGGGGGTAACACTGAAGCTTTCTTT.

This clonotype was counted ten times or more. This chain connects TRBV7-8 to TRBJ2-7; no clear D gene. The germline V gene encodes CDR1 SGHVS and CDR2 FQNEAQ. V lost 2 bases and J 0 bases, leaving 11 bases between the germline ends. The CDR3 sequence is 15 residues long. The CDR3 DNA sequence: TGTGCCAGCAGCTTATCTTCCCTAGGCTCCTACGAGCAGTACTTC. Its translation: CASSLSSLGSYEQYF.

This clonotype was counted many times. The chain couples TRBV11-2 to TRBJ2-1, with D perhaps TRBD1 (6 bases). The V gene lost 10 bases and the J gene lost 7 bases, with 11 bases spanning the gap. The CDR3 has 11 amino acids. Looked up from germline, CDR1 is SGHAT and CDR2 is FQNNGV. The CDR3 loop is CATVGANEQFF. CDR3 bases: TGTGCCACCGTGGGGGCGAATGAGCAGTTCTTC.

This clonotype turned up a few times. A much larger clone sits a single nucleotide away, making a read error possible. V is TRBV19 and J is TRBJ1-1, with D perhaps TRBD1 (6 bases). In germline, CDR1 is LNHDA, CDR2 SQIVND (reference sequence). Deletions cut 3 bases from V and 1 base from J, with 6 bases between. The CDR3 is 13 residues long. CDR3: CASSMTGNTEAFF. As DNA, the CDR3 is TGTGCCAGTAGTATGACAGGGAACACTGAAGCTTTCTTT.

This clonotype was seen repeatedly, ten times or more. This rearrangement joins TRBV20-1 to TRBJ1-5, with TRBD1 matching over 7 bases. The germline CDR1 and CDR2 sequences are DFQATT and SNEGSKA (reference sequence). This CDR3 comprises 16 residues. The J segment lost 4 bases and the V segment lost 6 bases, leaving 15 bases of the junction unmatched. The chain's CDR3 is CSAILQGRGINQPQHF. The CDR3 nucleotides read TGCAGTGCCATCCTACAGGGGAGAGGGATTAATCAGCCCCAGCATTTT.

This clonotype turned up a few times. The chain employs TRBV11-2 and TRBJ1-2; D remains ambiguous. Per the germline V gene, CDR1 is SGHAT and CDR2 is FQNNGV. The V end was cut by 5 bases, the J end by 8 bases, with 18 bases between. CDR3 length: 14 residues. CDR3 loop: CASSIRTRSRGYTF. For the CDR3, the DNA is TGTGCCAGCAGCATCAGGACCCGCAGTCGGGGCTACACCTTC.